This T cell receptor beta chain appears in the sequencing data of a study of T cell repertoires in cytomegalovirus infection. Across the study: CMV infection together with matching HLA type was indicated by public TCR beta signatures. Study-wide results and limits: Cumulated frequencies of public TCR beta families served to identify carriers of CMV plus the relevant HLA.

This clonotype was counted only a few times. Its antigen is unidentified. V shed 4 bases and J shed 3 bases, with 19 bases lying between them. This CDR3 has 17 amino acids. MiXCR was run by TCRdb on the reads, yielding one entry per CDR3 protein. Here the sample spans approximately 280,000 distinct CDR3 sequences, 22% being singletons. The clonotype originates from a human donor in good health (CMV status not recorded). Some clones in this sample may be carry-over from other donors' samples. The sample here was cultured PBMCs, taken from culture after CMV antigen stimulation. The chain uses TRBV12-3 or TRBV12-4 and TRBJ1-3; D not resolved. CDR3 sequence (DNA): TGTGCCAGCAGTTCACTCACACAGAGAGCGAATGGAAACACCATATATTTT. The encoded protein is CASSSLTQRANGNTIYF.